The table lists the clone carrying this T cell receptor beta chain with many counts. Amplification of TCR beta CDR3 regions was performed using RNA transcripts as template. HTBI primers were used for first-round RT-PCR of the TCR CDR3. TCRdb redid the calling of the multiplex PCR reads with MiXCR, one entry per CDR3 protein. The sample contains about 380,000 distinct CDR3 sequences, about 14% of which appear only once. This sample was included in a study of T cells in Graves' hyperthyroidism and ophthalmopathy. V was shortened by 0 bases and J by 3 bases, with 8 bases between the two germline ends. Per germline, CDR1 SGHNT and CDR2 YENEEA. The CDR3 contains 14 residues. Each diagnosis drew on symptoms, thyroxine, TRAb, thyroid ultrasound and orbital computed tomography findings. Blood sampling occurred at first hyperthyroidism diagnosis, ahead of any ophthalmopathy symptoms.

This rearrangement joins TRBV11-3 to TRBJ1-1; no definite D call. The receptor was derived from a man aged 30-40 years with Graves' hyperthyroidism that later progressed to Graves' ophthalmopathy. Sequencing used blood. The CDR3 DNA follows: TGTGCCAGCAGCTTAGAAGGGTTGGACACTGAAGCTTTCTTT. It encodes CASSLEGLDTEAFF.